This T cell receptor beta chain was sequenced in a study of T cells in Graves' hyperthyroidism and ophthalmopathy. Many counts were recorded for this clonotype. Its antigen is not identified. Orbital computed tomography, thyroid ultrasound, serum thyroxine and TRAb, and clinical symptoms together informed the diagnoses. The source material, RNA transcripts, was used to amplify TCR beta CDR3 regions. First-round RT-PCR of the TCR CDR3 relied on the HTBI primer set. TCRdb reprocessed the multiplex PCR reads with MiXCR, giving one entry per CDR3 protein. There are about 400,000 distinct CDR3 sequences in the sample; over 12% occur only once, and 28% lies in the top ten. Findings and caveats of the study: The model identified upcoming ophthalmopathy a median 6.5 months ahead of onset.

The CDR3 length is 14 residues. V lost 6 bases to trimming and J lost 1 base; unmatched junction nucleotides: 6. Per the germline V gene, CDR1 is SGHVS and CDR2 is FNYEAQ. The chain links TRBV7-6 to TRBJ2-7; 7 bases map to TRBD2. The source material was blood. The receptor was isolated from a man aged 50 to 60 with Graves' ophthalmopathy. The CDR3: CASRSTSRSYEQYF. The DNA for the CDR3 is TGTGCCAGCAGGTCGACTAGCAGGTCCTACGAGCAGTACTTC.